What follows are 30 T cell receptor beta chains derived from one specimen sequenced in a study of identical twins. Using its own MiXCR run on the 5' RACE reads, TCRdb lists one record per CDR3 protein. The sample has a few hundred thousand distinct CDR3 sequences, roughly 13% seen once. These same data were also listed under a study on yellow fever vaccine responses in identical twins.

The sequencing sample was made of memory (CD45RO+) T cells sorted from blood. These receptors were taken from a young woman in good health.

V gene TRBV29-1 combines with J gene TRBJ2-3, with D perhaps TRBD2 (6 bases). V dropped 4 bases and J dropped 0 bases, with 26 bases sitting between them. Germline CDR1 and CDR2: SQVTM and ANQGSEA. The CDR3 has 19 amino acids. The CDR3 sequence: CSVGGTREGGGSSTDTQYF. The DNA of the CDR3 is TGCAGCGTTGGCGGGACCAGGGAAGGAGGCGGTTCTAGCACAGATACGCAGTATTTT.

This clonotype has a count of ten or more. V gene TRBV5-1 combines with J gene TRBJ1-5; no clear D gene. The CDR3 extends over 15 amino acids. Germline-derived CDR1 and CDR2 are SGHRS and YFSETQ. Trimming left V 0 bases short and J 1 base short, with 8 bases between. The CDR3 region is CASSLEGNSNQPQHF. In DNA form, the CDR3 reads TGCGCCAGCAGCTTGGAAGGGAACAGCAATCAGCCCCAGCATTTT.

This clonotype showed up just a few times. The V gene is TRBV11-2, the J gene TRBJ2-3; unclear D gene. This CDR3 comprises 16 residues. CDR1 and CDR2 from the germline V gene are SGHAT and FQNNGV. Trimming removed 1 base at V and 0 bases at J, with 11 bases between. This chain's CDR3 is CASSLVGYPSTDTQYF. CDR3 DNA: TGTGCCAGCAGCTTAGTAGGCTACCCTAGCACAGATACGCAGTATTTT.

This clonotype showed up many times. V and J are TRBV7-2 and TRBJ1-4; TRBD1 might be the D (5 bases). The CDR3 consists of 17 residues. Germline V gene sequence: CDR1 SGHTA, CDR2 FQGNSA. The germline V and J ends were trimmed by 3 bases and 4 bases, with 18 bases remaining between them. CDR3 sequence: CASSLRPRRGGNEKLFF. In DNA, the CDR3 is TGTGCCAGCAGCTTGCGCCCCCGCCGGGGGGGTAATGAAAAACTGTTTTTT.

The sample holds many counts of this clonotype. J is TRBJ2-2 and V is TRBV6-5; no clear D. CDR1 MNHEY and CDR2 SVGAGI come from the germline V gene. Trimming pared 3 bases from V and 2 bases from J, leaving 7 bases between. CDR3 length equals 14 residues. The CDR3 DNA reads TGTGCCAGCAGTTATGTCATTAACACCGGGGAGCTGTTTTTT. Its protein is CASSYVINTGELFF.

V is TRBV24-1 and J is TRBJ2-3; TRBD1 might be the D (5 bases). The germline V and J ends were trimmed by 11 bases and 1 base, with 12 bases remaining between them. Germline CDR1 reads KGHDR; CDR2 reads SFDVKD. The CDR3 runs 13 residues. The CDR3 here is CAIMGRGTDTQYF. CDR3 DNA sequence: TGTGCCATCATGGGCAGGGGCACAGATACGCAGTATTTT.

In this sample, this clonotype turned up a few times. The J gene is TRBJ2-3, the V gene TRBV29-1; 10 bases agree with TRBD1. V lost 0 bases, J lost 5 bases, and 5 bases stayed unmatched. CDR3 length equals 15 residues. The V gene's germline CDR1 is SQVTM and CDR2 ANQGSEA. Here the CDR3 DNA reads TGCAGCGTTGAAGATCGAAGGACAGGGGGAGATACGCAGTATTTT. This codes for CSVEDRRTGGDTQYF.

This clonotype appeared a few times. The gene calls are TRBV12-3 or TRBV12-4 and TRBJ2-1; 10 bases match TRBD2. CDR3 length: 14 residues. V shed 3 bases and J 8 bases; nucleotides not matched to a gene: 4. CDR3 protein: CASSLSSGSYEQFF. CDR3 sequence (DNA): TGTGCCAGCAGTTTGTCTAGCGGGAGCTATGAGCAGTTCTTC.

V gene TRBV3-1 combines with J gene TRBJ2-1; no reliable D call. V lost 2 bases and J 3 bases, leaving 8 bases between the germline ends. The CDR3 runs 14 residues. CDR1 and CDR2 from the germline V gene are LGHDT and YNNKEL (reference sequence). The DNA for the CDR3 is TGTGCCAGCAGCCAATTTGGCAGCTACAATGAGCAGTTCTTC. This encodes CASSQFGSYNEQFF.

This clonotype was found many times. Written as DNA, the CDR3 is TGTGCCAGCAGCTTGACTAGCGGGCACGTAGGGCAGTTCTTC. Its protein product is CASSLTSGHVGQFF. The gene calls are TRBV5-6 and TRBJ2-1, with 9 bases fitting TRBD2. Germline-derived CDR1 and CDR2 are SGHDT and YYEEEE. The CDR3 runs to 14 residues. V gave up 1 base and J gave up 12 bases; unmatched junction bases: 8.

The chain combines TRBV6-2 or TRBV6-3 with TRBJ2-2; 10 positions match TRBD2. From germline, CDR1 is MNHEY and CDR2 SVGEGT. Germline trimming cut 5 bases from V and 7 bases from J; bases unmatched to any gene: 4. CDR3 length equals 14 residues. The CDR3 region has the DNA TGTGCCAGCAGTCTAGCGGGAGCGGTCGGGGAGCTGTTTTTT. Amino acids: CASSLAGAVGELFF.

This clonotype has a handful of counts. This chain links TRBV6-2 or TRBV6-3 with TRBJ2-7, with 9 bases identical to TRBD1. CDR1 MNHEY and CDR2 SVGEGT come from the germline V gene. Trimming at V came to 5 bases and at J to 6 bases, leaving 8 bases not matched to a gene. The CDR3 is made up of 14 amino acids. The CDR3 DNA follows: TGTGCCAGCAGTGATACAGGGGGCGAAAGCGAGCAGTACTTC. Its protein is CASSDTGGESEQYF.

This clonotype showed up many times. This chain uses TRBV12-3 or TRBV12-4 with TRBJ2-1, with D unclear. This CDR3 contains 14 residues. V lost 6 bases and J lost 7, with 16 bases in between. The CDR3 spells CASSPQKSLNEQFF. DNA of the CDR3: TGTGCCAGCAGCCCCCAAAAAAGCCTAAATGAGCAGTTCTTC.

This clonotype was picked up a small number of times. The chain uses TRBV6-1 and TRBJ2-3; D is perhaps TRBD1 or TRBD2 (5 bases each). Germline CDR1 MNHNS, CDR2 SASEGT. V shed 7 bases and J shed 6 bases, with 14 bases lying between them. The CDR3 extends over 13 amino acids. The chain's CDR3 is CASKSGGWDTQYF. Here the CDR3 DNA reads TGTGCCAGCAAAAGTGGGGGATGGGATACGCAGTATTTT.

The chain joins TRBV9 to TRBJ2-2; D unclear. The CDR3 runs to 15 residues. Trimming removed 0 bases at V and 0 bases at J, with 6 bases between. Looked up from germline, CDR1 is SGDLS and CDR2 is YYNGEE. CDR3 residues: CASSVGTANTGELFF. The DNA for the CDR3 is TGTGCCAGCAGCGTAGGAACCGCGAACACCGGGGAGCTGTTTTTT. Full variable domain (rest looked up from reference TRBV9 and TRBJ2-2): DSGVTQTPKHLITATGQRVTLRCSPRSGDLSVYWYQQSLDQGLQFLIQYYNGEERAKGNILERFSAQQFPDLHSELNLSSLELGDSALYFCASSVGTANTGELFFGEGSRLTVL.

This clonotype was seen a handful of times. The chain combines TRBV27 with TRBJ2-2; TRBD2 might be the D (5 bases). CDR1 is MNHEY, CDR2 SMNVEV, per germline (reference sequence). V dropped 3 bases and J dropped 7 bases, with 12 bases sitting between them. The CDR3 extends over 14 amino acids. The CDR3 reads CASSLRLGVGELFF. The CDR3 nucleotides read TGTGCCAGCAGTTTGCGGCTCGGGGTCGGGGAGCTGTTTTTT.

This clonotype was detected only a few times. The V call is TRBV9, the J call TRBJ1-4, with no clear D. CDR1 and CDR2 from the germline V gene are SGDLS and YYNGEE. CDR3 length: 15 amino acids. Trimming stripped 0 bases from V and 4 bases from J, with 10 bases between. CDR3 bases: TGTGCCAGCAGCGTAGAGGGCAGACGTAATGAAAAACTGTTTTTT. It translates to CASSVEGRRNEKLFF.

This clonotype showed up just a few times. In nucleotides, the CDR3 is TGTGCCAGCAGCACCAGACAGGGTAACTCCTACGAGCAGTACTTC. It is translated as CASSTRQGNSYEQYF. This chain uses TRBV7-8 with TRBJ2-7, with 7 positions matching TRBD1. Germline CDR1 reads SGHVS; CDR2 reads FQNEAQ. There are 15 residues in the CDR3. V trimming: 5 bases; J trimming: 0 bases; junction bases outside the gene matches: 7.

Details on this clonotype: A much larger clone lies one base from this, so it may be a read error. The chain carries TRBV12-3 or TRBV12-4 and TRBJ2-7; a possible D gene is TRBD2 (5 bases). The CDR3 contains 14 residues. The CDR3 DNA follows: TGTTCCAGCAGGCGGGTTCCGGGGATCAACGAGCAGTACTTC. It encodes CSSRRVPGINEQYF.

This chain links TRBV6-1 with TRBJ2-7; D possibly corresponds to TRBD1 (7 bases). The germline V gene encodes CDR1 MNHNS and CDR2 SASEGT. Trimming stripped 7 bases from V and 3 bases from J, with 22 bases between. This CDR3 is built from 16 residues. CDR3 coding DNA: TGTGCCAGCACCCTAATGTCTCCAGGGGGGTTCTACGAGCAGTACTTC. Translation: CASTLMSPGGFYEQYF.

In this sample, this clonotype turned up many times. This rearrangement joins TRBV9 to TRBJ1-1; D remains ambiguous. This CDR3 comprises 15 residues. Looked up from germline, CDR1 is SGDLS and CDR2 is YYNGEE. Trimming cost V 3 bases and J 5 bases, with 17 bases left between them. The CDR3 here is CASSAQTGGRTEAFF. CDR3 sequence (DNA): TGTGCCAGCAGCGCGCAGACGGGTGGAAGGACTGAAGCTTTCTTT.

The sample holds a few counts of this clonotype. The rearrangement joins TRBV24-1 to TRBJ1-4; possible D gene TRBD1, 6 bases. The germline V gene has CDR1 KGHDR and CDR2 SFDVKD. The CDR3 is made up of 17 amino acids. V gave up 3 bases and J gave up 6 bases, with 19 bases separating them. Here the CDR3 reads CATSDLPVSGQYEKLFF. The DNA for the CDR3 is TGTGCCACCAGTGATCTACCGGTATCGGGACAATATGAAAAACTGTTTTTT.

This clonotype was seen repeatedly, ten times or more. The chain joins TRBV12-3 or TRBV12-4 to TRBJ2-2; 7 positions agree with TRBD1. The CDR3 consists of 15 residues. After removal of 3 bases from V and 6 bases from J, the junction contained 7 bases not matched to a gene. CDR3 amino acids: CASSFPGGWPGELFF. The CDR3 coding sequence is TGTGCCAGCAGTTTTCCAGGGGGATGGCCCGGGGAGCTGTTTTTT.

This clonotype was observed a few times. This chain connects TRBV10-3 to TRBJ2-2; 13 bases are shared with TRBD2. Per germline, CDR1 ENHRY and CDR2 SYGVKD. This CDR3 has 18 residues. V lost 6 bases and J lost 0; bases outside the gene matches: 7. The CDR3 bases are TGTGCCATCAGCTTTACTAGCGGGAGGGCCTCGAACACCGGGGAGCTGTTTTTT. This sequence encodes CAISFTSGRASNTGELFF.

This clonotype was seen repeatedly, ten times or more. J is TRBJ2-3 and V is TRBV24-1, with D hard to call. Germline V CDR1 and CDR2: KGHDR, SFDVKD. Trimming removed 5 bases from V and 0 bases from J, with 14 bases in between. This CDR3 is built from 16 residues. CDR3 region: CATSGDPGVSTDTQYF. In DNA, the CDR3 is TGTGCCACCAGTGGAGATCCAGGAGTAAGCACAGATACGCAGTATTTT.

The CDR3 here is CAWRDRGSYEQYF. The DNA for the CDR3 is TGTGCCTGGAGGGACAGGGGGTCCTACGAGCAGTACTTC. V and J are TRBV30 and TRBJ2-7; 10 bases map to TRBD1. V shed 3 bases and J 1 base; nucleotides not matched to a gene: 0. Germline V gene lookup returns CDR1 GTSNPN and CDR2 SVGIG (reference sequence). There are 13 residues in the CDR3. Complete variable domain (other parts from reference TRBV30 and TRBJ2-7): SQTIHQWPATLVQPVGSPLSLECTVEGTSNPNLYWYRQAAGRGLQLLFYSVGIGQISSEVPQNLSASRPQDRQFILSSKKLLLSDSGFYLCAWRDRGSYEQYFGPGTRLTVT.

This clonotype was seen repeatedly, ten times or more. V usage is TRBV11-1 and J usage is TRBJ2-6, with unresolved D. Per germline, CDR1 SGHAT and CDR2 FQDESV (reference sequence). This CDR3 spans 17 amino acids. The V end lost 4 bases, the J end lost 0 bases, and 13 bases lay between the germline ends. The DNA of the CDR3 is TGTGCCAGCAGCTCCGTTGGAAGTTTCTCTGGGGCCAACGTCCTGACTTTC. It codes for CASSSVGSFSGANVLTF.

This clonotype was counted ten times or more. The genes are TRBV7-9 and TRBJ2-7; D uncertain. The CDR3 spans 11 residues. Per the germline V gene, CDR1 is SEHNR and CDR2 is FQNEAQ (reference sequence). V gave up 5 bases and J gave up 3 bases, with 5 bases separating them. The CDR3 protein is CASSPIYEQYF. CDR3 DNA: TGTGCCAGCAGCCCAATCTACGAGCAGTACTTC.

This clonotype was counted many times. The chain is built from TRBV27 and TRBJ2-3; 11 bases are shared with TRBD2. CDR1 MNHEY and CDR2 SMNVEV come from the germline V gene (reference sequence). The CDR3 runs 17 residues. The J segment lost 5 bases and the V segment lost 4 bases, leaving 11 bases of the junction unmatched. The CDR3: CASSSTHSGRAGDTQYF. For the CDR3, the DNA is TGTGCCAGCAGTTCCACCCATAGCGGGAGGGCCGGAGATACGCAGTATTTT.

This clonotype was detected many times. The chain uses TRBV7-2 and TRBJ2-1; D not resolved. The germline gives CDR1 SGHTA, CDR2 FQGNSA. V was trimmed by 0 bases and J by 1 base, leaving 10 bases between them. The CDR3 is 16 residues long. This CDR3 is CASSLALSSSYNEQFF. The CDR3 nucleotides are TGTGCCAGCAGCTTAGCACTAAGTTCGTCCTACAATGAGCAGTTCTTC.